The rows below give T cell receptor beta chains drawn from one sample of a study of regulatory T cells in long-lasting Graves disease. TCRdb reprocessed the multiplex PCR reads with MiXCR, giving one entry per CDR3 protein. This table holds 200,000 to 300,000 distinct CDR3 sequences, roughly a fifth found once. The specimen comprised peripheral blood mononuclear cells (PBMCs), sampled at new diagnosis, from a patient treated with antithyroid drugs. These receptors were taken from a female donor with Graves disease. The CDR3 runs from the conserved cysteine through the conserved F or W. Fields, in order: V gene, J gene, clone size, D gene, CDR3 DNA, CDR3 protein. The D gene is left open where the match is weak. Not every row has a clone size; where given, it reads once, few, many or a size class.

v_gene: TRBV20-1
j_gene: TRBJ2-1
abundance: many
d_gene: TRBD1
CDR3nt: TGCAGTGTCTCAGGGGGCGCACACAATGAGCAGTTCTTC
CDR3aa: CSVSGGAHNEQFF

v_gene: TRBV20-1
j_gene: TRBJ2-7
abundance: many
d_gene: .
CDR3nt: TGCAGTGCTAGAGATGGCAGCGGTTTCGAGCAGTACTTC
CDR3aa: CSARDGSGFEQYF

v_gene: TRBV29-1
j_gene: TRBJ2-3
abundance: many
d_gene: .
CDR3nt: TGCAGCGTTGATCCCGGCGGATCCACAGATACGCAGTATTTT
CDR3aa: CSVDPGGSTDTQYF

v_gene: TRBV5-6
j_gene: TRBJ2-5
abundance: many
d_gene: .
CDR3nt: TGTGCCAGCAGCTTGTCGCTGGGGGGCGCGGAGACCCAGTACTTC
CDR3aa: CASSLSLGGAETQYF

v_gene: TRBV27
j_gene: TRBJ2-1
abundance: many
d_gene: TRBD2
CDR3nt: TGTGCCAGCAGTCGGCGGGGGGGCCTGTGGAATGAGCAGTTCTTC
CDR3aa: CASSRRGGLWNEQFF

v_gene: TRBV15
j_gene: TRBJ1-1
abundance: many
d_gene: .
CDR3nt: TGTGCCACCAGCAGGGGGTCTTCCCCAGTGGCTTTCTTT
CDR3aa: CATSRGSSPVAFF

v_gene: TRBV12-3/TRBV12-4
j_gene: TRBJ1-2
abundance: many
d_gene: .
CDR3nt: TGTGCCAGCAGAAGGTCCGGTGGCTACACCTTC
CDR3aa: CASRRSGGYTF

v_gene: TRBV6-1
j_gene: TRBJ1-5
abundance: many
d_gene: TRBD1
CDR3nt: TGTGCCAGCAGGGGACAGGGATTCAATCAGCCCCAGCATTTT
CDR3aa: CASRGQGFNQPQHF

v_gene: TRBV6-2/TRBV6-3
j_gene: TRBJ1-1
abundance: .
d_gene: TRBD1
CDR3nt: TGTGCCAGCAGCAGGACAGGGGCAGGCACTGAAGCTTTCTTT
CDR3aa: CASSRTGAGTEAFF

v_gene: TRBV7-2
j_gene: TRBJ2-1
abundance: .
d_gene: TRBD1
CDR3nt: TGTGCCAGCAGCTCTCCTGAGGTCCAGGGGGACTACAATGAGCAGTTCTTC
CDR3aa: CASSSPEVQGDYNEQFF

v_gene: TRBV6-1
j_gene: TRBJ2-7
abundance: many
d_gene: TRBD1
CDR3nt: TGTGCCAGCGGCGACAGGGGGACCTACGAGCAGTACTTC
CDR3aa: CASGDRGTYEQYF

v_gene: TRBV4-3
j_gene: TRBJ1-2
abundance: few
d_gene: TRBD1
CDR3nt: TGCGCCAGCAGCCAAGCCGGGACAGGGGATTATGGCTACACCTTC
CDR3aa: CASSQAGTGDYGYTF

v_gene: TRBV20-1
j_gene: TRBJ2-1
abundance: many
d_gene: TRBD2
CDR3nt: TGCAGTGCCCCTCTAGCGGCCACAGGAGATGAGCAGTTCTTC
CDR3aa: CSAPLAATGDEQFF

v_gene: TRBV29-1
j_gene: TRBJ2-3
abundance: many
d_gene: TRBD2
CDR3nt: TGCAGCGTTGAAGATCAATCTCTAGCGGGGGGATTAGATACGCAGTATTTT
CDR3aa: CSVEDQSLAGGLDTQYF

v_gene: TRBV11-1
j_gene: TRBJ1-1
abundance: many
d_gene: TRBD1
CDR3nt: TGTGCCAGCAGCCCGGGACAGGGGGGTACTGAAGCTTTCTTT
CDR3aa: CASSPGQGGTEAFF

v_gene: TRBV14
j_gene: TRBJ2-3
abundance: .
d_gene: .
CDR3nt: TGTGCCAGCAGCCAAGCCATCTTAGCTTCGAGGGGCACCACAGATACGCAGTATTTT
CDR3aa: CASSQAILASRGTTDTQYF

v_gene: TRBV11-3
j_gene: TRBJ2-1
abundance: once
d_gene: TRBD2
CDR3nt: TGTGCCAGCAGTTCAGGGACTAGCGGGGGCGGGGAGCAGTTCTTC
CDR3aa: CASSSGTSGGGEQFF

v_gene: TRBV28
j_gene: TRBJ1-1
abundance: .
d_gene: .
CDR3nt: TGTGCCAGCAAAGAGGCTGGTTCGGCTTTCTTT
CDR3aa: CASKEAGSAFF